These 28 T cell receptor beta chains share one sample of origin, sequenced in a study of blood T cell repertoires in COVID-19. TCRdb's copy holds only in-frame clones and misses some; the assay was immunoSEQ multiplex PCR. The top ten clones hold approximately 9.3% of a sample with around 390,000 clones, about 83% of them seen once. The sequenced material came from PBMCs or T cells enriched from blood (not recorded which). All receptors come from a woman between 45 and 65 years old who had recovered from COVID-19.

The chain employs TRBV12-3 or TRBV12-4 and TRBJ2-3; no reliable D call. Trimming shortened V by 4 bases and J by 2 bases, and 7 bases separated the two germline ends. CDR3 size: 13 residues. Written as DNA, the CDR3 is TGTGCCAGCAGTTCCTATACCACAGATACGCAGTATTTT. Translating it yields CASSSYTTDTQYF.

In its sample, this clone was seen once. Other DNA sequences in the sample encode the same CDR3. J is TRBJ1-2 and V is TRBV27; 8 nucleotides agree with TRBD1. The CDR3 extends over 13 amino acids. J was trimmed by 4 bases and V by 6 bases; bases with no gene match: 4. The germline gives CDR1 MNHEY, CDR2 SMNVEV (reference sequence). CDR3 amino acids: CASSRDRSYGYTF. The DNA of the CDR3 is TGTGCCAGCAGCCGGGACAGGTCCTATGGCTACACCTTC.

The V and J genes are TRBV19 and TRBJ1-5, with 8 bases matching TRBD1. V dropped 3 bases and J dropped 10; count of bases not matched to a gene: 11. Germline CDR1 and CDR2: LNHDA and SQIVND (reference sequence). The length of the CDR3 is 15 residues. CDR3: CASSMGGQGSSPQHF. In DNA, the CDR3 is TGTGCCAGTAGTATGGGCGGACAGGGTTCCAGCCCCCAGCATTTT.

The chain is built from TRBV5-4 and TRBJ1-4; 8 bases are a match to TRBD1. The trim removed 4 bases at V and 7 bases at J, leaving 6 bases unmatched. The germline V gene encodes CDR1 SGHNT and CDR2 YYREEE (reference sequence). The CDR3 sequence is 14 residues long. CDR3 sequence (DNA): TGTGCCAGCAGCAAGACAGGGGTCAGTGAAAAACTGTTTTTT. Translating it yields CASSKTGVSEKLFF.

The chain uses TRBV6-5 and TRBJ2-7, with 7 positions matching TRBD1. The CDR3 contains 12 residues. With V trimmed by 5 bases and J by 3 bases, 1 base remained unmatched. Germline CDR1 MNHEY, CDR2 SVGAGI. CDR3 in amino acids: CASSNRGYEQYF. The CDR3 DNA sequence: TGTGCCAGCAGTAACAGGGGCTACGAGCAGTACTTC.

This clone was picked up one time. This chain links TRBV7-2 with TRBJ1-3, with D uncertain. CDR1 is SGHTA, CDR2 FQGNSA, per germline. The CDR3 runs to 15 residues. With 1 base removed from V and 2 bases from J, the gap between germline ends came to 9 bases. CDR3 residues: CASSLGDWTGNTIYF. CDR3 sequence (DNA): TGTGCCAGCAGCTTAGGCGACTGGACTGGAAACACCATATATTTT.

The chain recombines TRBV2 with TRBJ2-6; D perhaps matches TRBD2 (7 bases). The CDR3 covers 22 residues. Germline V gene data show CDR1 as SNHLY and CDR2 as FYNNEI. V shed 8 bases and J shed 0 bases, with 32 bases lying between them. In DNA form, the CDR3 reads TGTGCCAGCCGCCCAAACCGGAGGGGGGGACGAGCCGGAACCTCTGGGGCCAACGTCCTGACTTTC. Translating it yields CASRPNRRGGRAGTSGANVLTF.

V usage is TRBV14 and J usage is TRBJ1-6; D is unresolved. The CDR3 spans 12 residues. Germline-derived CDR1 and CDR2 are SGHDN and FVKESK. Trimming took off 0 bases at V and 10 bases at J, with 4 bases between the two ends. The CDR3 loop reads CASSQDLSPLHF. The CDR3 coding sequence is TGTGCCAGCAGCCAAGACCTCTCACCCCTCCACTTT.

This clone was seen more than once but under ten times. For the CDR3, the DNA is TGTGCCAGCAGCTCCTGGACAGTAGCTAACTATGGCTACACCTTC. This sequence encodes CASSSWTVANYGYTF. The chain joins TRBV5-4 to TRBJ1-2, with D possibly being TRBD1 (6 bases). This CDR3 comprises 15 residues. CDR1 and CDR2 (germline): SGHNT, YYREEE (reference sequence). Trimming cost V 3 bases and J 0 bases, with 12 bases left between them.

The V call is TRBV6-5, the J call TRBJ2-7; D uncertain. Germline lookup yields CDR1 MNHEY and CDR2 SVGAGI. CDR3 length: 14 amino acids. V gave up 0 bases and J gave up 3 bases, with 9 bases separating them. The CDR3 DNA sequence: TGTGCCAGCAGTTACTCGATTCAGGTCTACGAGCAGTACTTC. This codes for CASSYSIQVYEQYF.

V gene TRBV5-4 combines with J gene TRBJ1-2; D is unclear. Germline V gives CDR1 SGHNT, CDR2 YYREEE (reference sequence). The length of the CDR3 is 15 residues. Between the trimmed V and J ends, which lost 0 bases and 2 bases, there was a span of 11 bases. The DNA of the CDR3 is TGTGCCAGCAGCTTGGGTTCCACGGGGAACTATGGCTACACCTTC. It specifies CASSLGSTGNYGYTF.

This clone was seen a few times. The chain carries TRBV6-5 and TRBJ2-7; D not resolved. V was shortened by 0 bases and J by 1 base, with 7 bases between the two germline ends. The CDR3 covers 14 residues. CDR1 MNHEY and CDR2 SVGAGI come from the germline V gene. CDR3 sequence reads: CASSYSADSYEQYF. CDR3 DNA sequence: TGTGCCAGCAGTTACTCGGCAGATTCCTACGAGCAGTACTTC.

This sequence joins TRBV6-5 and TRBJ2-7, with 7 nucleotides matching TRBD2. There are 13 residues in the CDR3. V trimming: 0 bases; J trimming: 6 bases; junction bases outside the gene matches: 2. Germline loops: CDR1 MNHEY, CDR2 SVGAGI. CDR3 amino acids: CASSYSGGGEQYF. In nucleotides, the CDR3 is TGTGCCAGCAGTTACTCTGGCGGGGGCGAGCAGTACTTC.

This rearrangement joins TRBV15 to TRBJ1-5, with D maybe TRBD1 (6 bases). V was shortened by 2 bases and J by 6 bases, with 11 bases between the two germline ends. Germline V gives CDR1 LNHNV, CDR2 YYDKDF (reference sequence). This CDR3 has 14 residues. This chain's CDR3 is CATSRQGLSQPQHF. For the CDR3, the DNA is TGTGCCACCAGCAGACAGGGGTTAAGTCAGCCCCAGCATTTT. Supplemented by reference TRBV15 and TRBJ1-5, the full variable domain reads DAMVIQNPRYQVTQFGKPVTLSCSQTLNHNVMYWYQQKSSQAPKLLFHYYDKDFNNEADTPDNFQSRRPNTSFCFLDIRSPGLGDTAMYLCATSRQGLSQPQHFGDGTRLSIL.

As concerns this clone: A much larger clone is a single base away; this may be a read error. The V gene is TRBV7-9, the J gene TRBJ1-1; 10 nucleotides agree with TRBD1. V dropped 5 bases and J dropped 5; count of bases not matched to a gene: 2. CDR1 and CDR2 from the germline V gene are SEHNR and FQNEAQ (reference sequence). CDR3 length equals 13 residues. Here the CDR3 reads CASSPGQGTEAFF. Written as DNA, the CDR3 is TGTGCCAGCAGCCCGGGACAGGGGACTGAAGCTTTCTTT.

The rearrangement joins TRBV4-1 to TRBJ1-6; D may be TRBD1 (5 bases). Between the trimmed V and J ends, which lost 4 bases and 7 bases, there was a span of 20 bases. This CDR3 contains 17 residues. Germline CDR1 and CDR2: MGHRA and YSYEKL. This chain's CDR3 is CASSRGAGDLSNSPLHF. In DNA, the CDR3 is TGCGCCAGCAGCCGAGGGGCGGGGGACTTGAGCAATTCACCCCTCCACTTT.

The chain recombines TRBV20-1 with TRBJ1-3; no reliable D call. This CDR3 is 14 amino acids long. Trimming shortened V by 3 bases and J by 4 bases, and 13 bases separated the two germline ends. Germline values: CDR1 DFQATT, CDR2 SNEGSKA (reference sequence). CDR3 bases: TGCAGTGCTAGTCTGGGTGCGGCAGGAAACACCATATATTTT. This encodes CSASLGAAGNTIYF.

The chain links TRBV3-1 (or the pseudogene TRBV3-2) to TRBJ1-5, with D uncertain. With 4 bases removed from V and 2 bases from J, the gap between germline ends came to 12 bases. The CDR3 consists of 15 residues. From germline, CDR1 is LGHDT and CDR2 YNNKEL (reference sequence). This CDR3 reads CASSPSGGGNQPQHF. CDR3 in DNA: TGTGCCAGCAGCCCCTCGGGAGGTGGCAATCAGCCCCAGCATTTT.

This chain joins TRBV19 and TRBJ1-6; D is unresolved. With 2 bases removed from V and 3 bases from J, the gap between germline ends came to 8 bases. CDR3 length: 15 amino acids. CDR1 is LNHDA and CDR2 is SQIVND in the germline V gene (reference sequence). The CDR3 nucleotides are TGTGCCAGTAGTATAACACAGATCTATAATTCACCCCTCCACTTT. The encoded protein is CASSITQIYNSPLHF. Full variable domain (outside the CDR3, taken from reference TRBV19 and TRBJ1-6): DGGITQSPKYLFRKEGQNVTLSCEQNLNHDAMYWYRQDPGQGLRLIYYSQIVNDFQKGDIAEGYSVSREKKESFPLTVTSAQKNPTAFYLCASSITQIYNSPLHFGNGTRLTVT.

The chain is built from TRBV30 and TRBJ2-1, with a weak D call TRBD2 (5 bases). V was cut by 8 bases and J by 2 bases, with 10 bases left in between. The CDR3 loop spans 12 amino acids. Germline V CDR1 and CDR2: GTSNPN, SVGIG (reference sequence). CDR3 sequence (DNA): TGTGCCCGAGGGTGGACCTACAATGAGCAGTTCTTC. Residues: CARGWTYNEQFF.

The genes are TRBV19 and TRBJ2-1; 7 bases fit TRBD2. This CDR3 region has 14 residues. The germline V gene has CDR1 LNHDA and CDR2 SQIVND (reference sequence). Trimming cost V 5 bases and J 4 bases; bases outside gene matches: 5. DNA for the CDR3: TGTGCCAGTAGTGCTAGCGGAACTTACAATGAGCAGTTCTTC. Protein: CASSASGTYNEQFF. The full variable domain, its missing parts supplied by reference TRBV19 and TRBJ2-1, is DGGITQSPKYLFRKEGQNVTLSCEQNLNHDAMYWYRQDPGQGLRLIYYSQIVNDFQKGDIAEGYSVSREKKESFPLTVTSAQKNPTAFYLCASSASGTYNEQFFGPGTRLTVL.

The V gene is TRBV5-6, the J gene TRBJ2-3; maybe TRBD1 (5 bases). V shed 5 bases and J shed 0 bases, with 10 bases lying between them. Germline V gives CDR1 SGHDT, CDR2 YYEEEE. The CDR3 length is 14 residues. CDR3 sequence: CASSTGSSTDTQYF. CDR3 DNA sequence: TGTGCCAGCAGTACAGGTTCTAGCACAGATACGCAGTATTTT.

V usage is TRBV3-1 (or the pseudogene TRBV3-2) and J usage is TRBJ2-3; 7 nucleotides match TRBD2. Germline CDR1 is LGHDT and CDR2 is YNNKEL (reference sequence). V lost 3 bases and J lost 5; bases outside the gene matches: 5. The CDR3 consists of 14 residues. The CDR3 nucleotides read TGTGCCAGCAGCCATCGAGCGGGGCGAGATACGCAGTATTTT. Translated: CASSHRAGRDTQYF.

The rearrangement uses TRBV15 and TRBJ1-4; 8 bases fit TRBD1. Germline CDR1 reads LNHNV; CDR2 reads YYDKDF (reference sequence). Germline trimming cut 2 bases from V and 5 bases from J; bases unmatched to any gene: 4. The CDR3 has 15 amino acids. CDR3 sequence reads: CATSRQGADNEKLFF. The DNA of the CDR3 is TGTGCCACCAGCAGACAGGGGGCGGACAATGAAAAACTGTTTTTT.

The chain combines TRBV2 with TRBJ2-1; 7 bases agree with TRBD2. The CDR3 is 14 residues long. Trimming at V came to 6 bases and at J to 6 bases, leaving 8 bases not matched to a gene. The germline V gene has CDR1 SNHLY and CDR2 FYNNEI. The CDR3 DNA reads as TGTGCCAGCAGAGCCGGACTAGGGACCAATGAGCAGTTCTTC. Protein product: CASRAGLGTNEQFF. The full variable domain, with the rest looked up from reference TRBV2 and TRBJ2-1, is EPEVTQTPSHQVTQMGQEVILRCVPISNHLYFYWYRQILGQKVEFLVSFYNNEISEKSEIFDDQFSVERPDGSNFTLKIRSTKLEDSAMYFCASRAGLGTNEQFFGPGTRLTVL.

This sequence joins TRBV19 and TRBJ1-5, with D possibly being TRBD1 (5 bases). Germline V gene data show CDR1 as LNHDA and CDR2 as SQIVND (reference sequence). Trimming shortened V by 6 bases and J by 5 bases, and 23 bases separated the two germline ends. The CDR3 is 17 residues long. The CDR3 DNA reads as TGTGCCAGTAGCCTGGGGCTTTTAAAGGGGAAGGATCAGCCCCAGCATTTT. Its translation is CASSLGLLKGKDQPQHF.

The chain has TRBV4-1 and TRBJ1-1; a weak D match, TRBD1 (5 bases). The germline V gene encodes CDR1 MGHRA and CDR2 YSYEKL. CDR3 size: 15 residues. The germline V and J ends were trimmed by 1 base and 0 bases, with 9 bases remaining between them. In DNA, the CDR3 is TGCGCCAGCAGCCAAGGGCAAGGGGTGAACACTGAAGCTTTCTTT. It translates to CASSQGQGVNTEAFF.

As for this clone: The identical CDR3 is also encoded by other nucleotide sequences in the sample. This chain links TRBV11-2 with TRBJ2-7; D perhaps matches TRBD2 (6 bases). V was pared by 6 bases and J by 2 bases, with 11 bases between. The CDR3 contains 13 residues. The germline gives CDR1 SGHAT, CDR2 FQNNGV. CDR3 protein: CASSFGGTYEQYF. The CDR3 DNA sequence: TGTGCCAGCAGTTTCGGGGGTACCTACGAGCAGTACTTC.